The present T cell receptor beta chain was sequenced within a study of metastatic and nonmetastatic thyroid tumors. Germline V gene sequence: CDR1 DFQATT, CDR2 SNEGSKA (reference sequence). This CDR3 contains 13 residues. Trimming took off 3 bases at V and 3 bases at J, with 9 bases between the two ends. This clone has ten or more counts. Not a single patient had been given any form of treatment at any point before undergoing thyroid surgery. Per the authors' pipeline: The study took CDR3 differences across clinicopathological groups and made a distant-metastasis classifier for papillary thyroid cancer from them. TCRdb ran MiXCR on the PCR reads. The V and J calls come from TCRdb's annotation, not from the publication. The repertoire consists of 20,000 to 25,000 clones, with roughly 20% occurring once and the leading ten covering 4.4%.

V usage is TRBV20-1 and J usage is TRBJ2-1, with no clear D. The receptor's source is a female donor with papillary thyroid cancer or a benign thyroid nodule (not recorded which). Some clones in this sample may be carry-over from other donors' samples. The sample comprised adjacent normal tissue. CDR3 region: CSASRHGYNEQFF. CDR3 DNA: TGCAGTGCTAGTAGACACGGCTACAATGAGCAGTTCTTC.